Each of the 29 T cell receptor beta chains below was sequenced from the same sample in a study of radiation and T cells in renal cell carcinoma. Data came from immunoSEQ multiplex PCR; TCRdb stores just in-frame clones and leaves some out. Found here are 150,000 to 200,000 clones, 88% of them singletons; the top ten hold about 11%. Documented time point: blood 4 weeks post-SBRT, at nephrectomy. Treatment in this sample: 15 Gy SBRT to primary tumor, nephrectomy 4 weeks later. The input for sequencing was blood, taken from a patient whose treatment included radiotherapy and nephrectomy. These receptors originate from a woman aged 45 to 65 with renal cell carcinoma.

This rearrangement joins TRBV6-5 to TRBJ2-3; TRBD1 might be the D (5 bases). Per germline, CDR1 MNHEY and CDR2 SVGAGI. Between the trimmed V and J ends, which lost 5 bases and 4 bases, there was a span of 16 bases. The CDR3 spans 15 residues. The CDR3 here is CASSQGPTLPDTQYF. In nucleotides, the CDR3 is TGTGCCAGCAGTCAGGGCCCTACCTTGCCAGATACGCAGTATTTT.

This chain links TRBV29-1 with TRBJ2-3, with D uncertain. The CDR3 extends over 16 amino acids. The ends were cut back, 8 bases at V and 2 bases at J, with 23 bases in the middle. Looked up from germline, CDR1 is SQVTM and CDR2 is ANQGSEA. The CDR3 reads CSIKYSDNYYTDTQYF. CDR3 nucleotides: TGCAGCATCAAATACTCCGACAACTATTACACAGATACGCAGTATTTT.

The rearrangement links TRBV1 to TRBJ2-1; the DNA was not used to check the table's D call, TRBD2. TRBV1 is reported as a pseudogene. CDR3 size: 16 residues. The CDR3 spells CTSSQARPGISPMQFF. In nucleotides, the CDR3 is TGCACCAGCAGCCAAGCTCGCCCGGGTATCTCCCCGATGCAGTTCTTC.

The chain is built from TRBV7-8 and TRBJ1-2, with TRBD1 matching 7 bases. This CDR3 is 15 amino acids long. The V gene's germline CDR1 is SGHVS and CDR2 FQNEAQ. The V and J ends lost 3 bases and 0 bases, in that order; junction bases with no gene match: 4. The CDR3 protein is CASSLDRLPNYGYTF. CDR3 DNA: TGTGCCAGCAGCTTGGACAGGCTTCCTAACTATGGCTACACCTTC. Full variable domain (missing parts from reference TRBV7-8 and TRBJ1-2): GAGVSQSPRYKVAKRGQDVALRCDPISGHVSLFWYQQALGQGPEFLTYFQNEAQLDKSGLPSDRFFAERPEGSVSTLKIQRTQQEDSAVYLCASSLDRLPNYGYTFGSGTRLTVV.

The J gene is TRBJ2-3, the V gene TRBV9; a possible D gene is TRBD1 (5 bases). V was trimmed by 1 base and J by 2 bases, leaving 11 bases between them. Germline V gene data show CDR1 as SGDLS and CDR2 as YYNGEE. CDR3 length: 15 residues. Written as DNA, the CDR3 is TGTGCCAGCAGCGTATTCCAGGGTCTCACAGATACGCAGTATTTT. Translating gives CASSVFQGLTDTQYF. The whole variable domain, filled in from reference TRBV9 and TRBJ2-3, reads DSGVTQTPKHLITATGQRVTLRCSPRSGDLSVYWYQQSLDQGLQFLIQYYNGEERAKGNILERFSAQQFPDLHSELNLSSLELGDSALYFCASSVFQGLTDTQYFGPGTRLTVL.

The rearrangement uses TRBV11-2 and TRBJ2-3; 8 bases map to TRBD2. The germline V gene encodes CDR1 SGHAT and CDR2 FQNNGV. This CDR3 has 15 amino acids. V shed 4 bases and J 3 bases; nucleotides not matched to a gene: 6. CDR3 nucleotides: TGTGCCAGCAGCTCCGCGGGGGGCCTAACAGATACGCAGTATTTT. Encoded protein: CASSSAGGLTDTQYF.

This chain uses TRBV6-5 with TRBJ1-1, with D tentatively TRBD1 (6 bases). The germline V and J ends were trimmed by 5 bases and 1 base, with 11 bases remaining between them. The CDR3 sequence is 14 residues long. The germline V gene has CDR1 MNHEY and CDR2 SVGAGI. This chain's CDR3 is CASSETGWNTEAFF. Here the CDR3 DNA reads TGTGCCAGCAGTGAAACAGGGTGGAACACTGAAGCTTTCTTT.

The chain employs TRBV5-4 and TRBJ2-1, with unresolved D. CDR1 is SGHNT and CDR2 is YYREEE in the germline V gene (reference sequence). Trimming removed 0 bases at V and 9 bases at J, with 7 bases between. This CDR3 contains 12 residues. Here the CDR3 reads CASSLVESEQFF. CDR3 DNA: TGTGCCAGCAGCTTGGTTGAAAGTGAGCAGTTCTTC.

V usage is TRBV7-2 and J usage is TRBJ1-2; D gene unclear. Deletions cut 1 base from V and 4 bases from J, with 10 bases between. In germline, CDR1 is SGHTA, CDR2 FQGNSA. The CDR3 is 14 amino acids. In DNA form, the CDR3 reads TGTGCCAGCAGCTTAGACCGGATCGGCTATGGCTACACCTTC. It specifies CASSLDRIGYGYTF.

The chain carries TRBV13 and TRBJ2-2; no reliable D call. From germline, CDR1 is PRHDT and CDR2 FYEKMQ (reference sequence). The CDR3 is 12 amino acids. Trimming cost V 5 bases and J 7 bases, with 8 bases left between them. CDR3 sequence: CASSPRNGELFF. The CDR3 DNA reads TGTGCCAGCAGCCCTCGGAACGGGGAGCTGTTTTTT.

In DNA form, the CDR3 reads TGTGCCAGCACCCCTCGGACAGGGGGCTTAGAAAAACTGTTTTTT. This encodes CASTPRTGGLEKLFF. This sequence joins TRBV28 and TRBJ1-4; 11 nucleotides line up with TRBD1. Germline CDR1 is MDHEN and CDR2 is SYDVKM. The CDR3 is 15 amino acids. The junction had 9 bases not matched to a gene; V was cut back by 7 bases and J by 8 bases.

J is TRBJ2-2 and V is TRBV7-9; perhaps TRBD1 as D (5 bases). The V and J ends lost 7 bases and 1 base respectively, with 10 bases between them. Looked up from germline, CDR1 is SEHNR and CDR2 is FQNEAQ (reference sequence). The CDR3 has 14 amino acids. CDR3 nucleotides: TGTGCCAGCATCGCGACAGTGAACACCGGGGAGCTGTTTTTT. Protein sequence: CASIATVNTGELFF.

This clone was seen only once. CDR3 sequence reads: CASSIRTGGSEKLFF. The CDR3, as DNA: TGTGCCAGCAGCATCCGGACAGGGGGAAGCGAAAAACTGTTTTTT. The V call is TRBV5-4, the J call TRBJ1-4; 10 nucleotides agree with TRBD1. The ends lost 4 bases at V and 8 bases at J; junction bases unmatched: 8. The CDR3 is 15 amino acids. In germline, CDR1 is SGHNT, CDR2 YYREEE (reference sequence).

The rearrangement links TRBV6-6 to TRBJ1-1; tentatively, D is TRBD1 (6 bases). The germline V gene has CDR1 MNHNY and CDR2 SVGAGI (reference sequence). The CDR3 runs 15 residues. Trimming pared 5 bases from V and 0 bases from J, leaving 13 bases between. CDR3 bases: TGTGCCAGCAGTCCTCGGACAGCTTTGAACACTGAAGCTTTCTTT. Translating it yields CASSPRTALNTEAFF.

The chain has TRBV7-2 and TRBJ1-1; 8 bases are a match to TRBD1. V gave up 4 bases and J gave up 4 bases; unmatched junction bases: 8. From germline, CDR1 is SGHTA and CDR2 FQGNSA. The CDR3 is 15 amino acids. CDR3 protein: CASSSQGQGVTEAFF. Written as DNA, the CDR3 is TGTGCCAGCAGCTCCCAAGGACAGGGCGTCACTGAAGCTTTCTTT.

The chain joins TRBV2 to TRBJ2-1; D might be TRBD1 (5 bases). V lost 7 bases to trimming and J lost 3 bases, with 13 bases between them. Germline CDR1 SNHLY, CDR2 FYNNEI. The CDR3 is 14 amino acids. The CDR3, as DNA: TGTGCCAGCACGGTGGCAGGGTTCTACAATGAGCAGTTCTTC. Translated: CASTVAGFYNEQFF.

This clone was counted once. The CDR3 spells CASSFRGNTIYF. The CDR3, as DNA: TGTGCCAGCAGCTTTCGTGGAAACACCATATATTTT. J is TRBJ1-3 and V is TRBV7-8; no clear D. V was trimmed by 3 bases and J by 3 bases, leaving 3 bases between them. Germline CDR1 SGHVS, CDR2 FQNEAQ. The CDR3 has 12 amino acids.

The gene calls are TRBV7-2 and TRBJ2-3; 10 bases map to TRBD2. Germline values: CDR1 SGHTA, CDR2 FQGNSA. The J segment lost 6 bases and the V segment lost 7 bases, leaving 7 bases of the junction unmatched. The CDR3 consists of 14 residues. CDR3: CASIRAGGRDTQYF. In DNA, the CDR3 is TGTGCCAGCATCCGAGCGGGGGGGCGGGATACGCAGTATTTT.

This chain connects TRBV5-1 to TRBJ1-6; possibly TRBD1 for D (6 bases). Germline-derived CDR1 and CDR2 are SGHRS and YFSETQ. The V and J ends lost 0 bases and 9 bases respectively, with 13 bases between them. The CDR3 has 15 amino acids. The CDR3: CASSLEGGSSSPLHF. The CDR3 region has the DNA TGCGCCAGCAGCTTGGAGGGGGGATCGAGTTCACCCCTCCACTTT.

The rearrangement joins TRBV5-1 to TRBJ2-3; 9 positions agree with TRBD2. The germline CDR1 and CDR2 sequences are SGHRS and YFSETQ. CDR3 length equals 15 residues. V dropped 2 bases and J dropped 2; count of bases not matched to a gene: 3. DNA for the CDR3: TGCGCCAGCAGCTTAGCGGGGGGTTCCACAGATACGCAGTATTTT. Its protein is CASSLAGGSTDTQYF.

The chain has TRBV30 and TRBJ1-2, with D tentatively TRBD1 (6 bases). Trimming stripped 5 bases from V and 2 bases from J, with 12 bases between. The length of the CDR3 is 13 residues. Germline V CDR1 and CDR2: GTSNPN, SVGIG (reference sequence). The CDR3 DNA follows: TGTGCCTGGGGCGGACAGCCCAACTATGGCTACACCTTC. Protein: CAWGGQPNYGYTF.

This chain links TRBV19 with TRBJ2-1; D not certain. V was trimmed by 1 base and J by 2 bases, leaving 12 bases between them. The CDR3 is 16 amino acids. Per the germline V gene, CDR1 is LNHDA and CDR2 is SQIVND (reference sequence). The CDR3 coding sequence is TGTGCCAGTAGTATAGTGGGCAGCTTCCCCTACAATGAGCAGTTCTTC. It codes for CASSIVGSFPYNEQFF.

V usage is TRBV5-1 and J usage is TRBJ1-6; 7 nucleotides match TRBD1. The CDR3 is made up of 18 amino acids. J lost 0 bases, V lost 3 bases, and 9 bases had no gene match. Looked up from germline, CDR1 is SGHRS and CDR2 is YFSETQ. The CDR3 region is CASSWGDSLSSYNSPLHF. The DNA of the CDR3 is TGCGCCAGCAGCTGGGGGGACAGCTTGAGCTCCTATAATTCACCCCTCCACTTT.

This clone was seen more than once but under ten times. V usage is TRBV12-5 and J usage is TRBJ1-1, with TRBD1 as a possible D gene (5 bases). The length of the CDR3 is 13 residues. The germline gives CDR1 LGHNT, CDR2 FRNRAP. The germline V and J ends were trimmed by 7 bases and 5 bases, with 14 bases remaining between them. The CDR3 reads CASAPEWGTEAFF. CDR3 in DNA: TGTGCTAGTGCCCCTGAGTGGGGGACTGAAGCTTTCTTT.

This chain connects TRBV19 to TRBJ1-1; 7 bases fit TRBD1. V dropped 7 bases and J dropped 6; count of bases not matched to a gene: 14. Germline V lookup: CDR1 LNHDA, CDR2 SQIVND (reference sequence). The length of the CDR3 is 15 residues. CDR3 in amino acids: CASINRGLDNAEAFF. The CDR3 DNA reads TGTGCCAGTATCAACAGGGGATTAGATAACGCTGAAGCTTTCTTT.

The CDR3 DNA reads TGCAGCGTTGAACAGGGCTCCTACAATGAGCAGTTCTTC. This gives the protein CSVEQGSYNEQFF. The rearrangement joins TRBV29-1 to TRBJ2-1, with D tentatively TRBD1 (5 bases). Germline assignment: CDR1 SQVTM and CDR2 ANQGSEA. The germline V and J ends were trimmed by 2 bases and 0 bases, with 5 bases remaining between them. CDR3 size: 13 residues.

CDR3: CAIRTLDADYGYTF. The CDR3 DNA is TGTGCCATCAGGACGCTGGACGCCGACTATGGCTACACCTTC. The V gene is TRBV10-3, the J gene TRBJ1-2, with D hard to call. The V gene lost 6 bases and the J gene lost 3 bases, with 14 bases spanning the gap. CDR1 is ENHRY, CDR2 SYGVKD, per germline. This CDR3 contains 14 residues.

The chain is built from TRBV15 and TRBJ2-1; TRBD2 matches at 14 bases. The trim removed 5 bases at V and 7 bases at J, leaving 4 bases unmatched. The CDR3 length is 15 residues. The germline gives CDR1 LNHNV, CDR2 YYDKDF (reference sequence). In nucleotides, the CDR3 is TGTGCCACCAGCTTGGGACTAGCGGGGGTTAATGAGCAGTTCTTC. The encoded protein is CATSLGLAGVNEQFF.

The rearrangement joins TRBV5-1 to TRBJ1-6, with unresolved D. This CDR3 comprises 15 residues. V was cut by 1 base and J by 1 base, with 6 bases left in between. Germline loops: CDR1 SGHRS, CDR2 YFSETQ. CDR3 region: CASSLQDSYNSPLHF. CDR3 nucleotide sequence: TGCGCCAGCAGCTTGCAGGATTCCTATAATTCACCCCTCCACTTT.